These T cell receptor beta chains were read from a single sample in a study of OX40 agonist ivuxolimab in advanced cancers. Some clones are missing from TCRdb's copy, which holds only in-frame ones; the method was immunoSEQ multiplex PCR. The sample lists 15,000 to 20,000 clones, 85% to 90% occurring once. The sequencing here drew on CD4+ or CD8+ T cells sorted from blood, taken in a trial of the OX40 agonist ivuxolimab. These receptors all come from an adult with an advanced solid tumor such as melanoma, head and neck, liver or kidney cancer. Each CDR3 is given with its conserved first and last residue. The D gene is left open where the match is weak. For some rows the clone size is stated as once, few or many, or as a class when expanded; others skip it.

j_gene	v_gene	abundance	d_gene	CDR3aa	CDR3nt
TRBJ1-2	TRBV9	NA	TRBD1	CASSTGTGDYGYTF	TGTGCCAGCAGCACCGGGACAGGGGACTATGGCTACACCTTC
TRBJ1-3	TRBV6-1	NA	NA	CASNQDGASGNTIYF	TGTGCCAGCAATCAGGACGGGGCCTCTGGAAACACCATATATTTT
TRBJ2-5	TRBV6-5	NA	TRBD2	CASSYVPGGLETQYF	TGTGCCAGCAGTTACGTTCCGGGGGGGCTTGAGACCCAGTACTTC
TRBJ2-1	TRBV30	NA	NA	CACFRDVSSYNEQFF	TGTGCCTGCTTCCGGGACGTCAGCTCCTACAATGAGCAGTTCTTC
TRBJ2-5	TRBV4-3	NA	TRBD2	CASSQEERGGLETQYF	TGCGCCAGCAGCCAAGAGGAGCGGGGTGGCCTTGAGACCCAGTACTTC
TRBJ2-7	TRBV6-6	NA	NA	CAWRSGEQYF	TGTGCCTGGAGGAGCGGCGAGCAGTACTTC
TRBJ2-1	TRBV2	once	TRBD2	CATSTSGRSHEQFF	TGTGCCACCTCGACTAGCGGGAGGTCCCATGAGCAGTTCTTC
TRBJ1-6	TRBV9	NA	TRBD1	CASSRRQGVSPLHF	TGTGCCAGCAGCCGGAGACAGGGGGTTTCACCCCTCCACTTT
TRBJ2-7	TRBV19	NA	NA	CASSPGGREQYF	TGTGCCAGTAGCCCCGGGGGGCGGGAGCAGTACTTC
TRBJ2-5	TRBV13	NA	TRBD2	CASSPHLAGAQETQYF	TGTGCCAGCAGCCCACACCTAGCGGGGGCCCAAGAGACCCAGTACTTC
TRBJ1-3	TRBV4-1	NA	NA	CASSQETSGNTIYF	TGCGCCAGCAGCCAAGAAACCTCTGGAAACACCATATATTTT
TRBJ2-7	TRBV2	NA	NA	CASSEYGVPSYEQYF	TGTGCCAGCAGTGAATATGGGGTCCCCTCCTACGAGCAGTACTTC
TRBJ2-1	TRBV9	NA	NA	CASSGQGGGNEQFF	TGTGCCAGCAGCGGACAGGGAGGTGGCAATGAGCAGTTCTTC
TRBJ2-1	TRBV9	NA	NA	CASSVNSLAGVDYNEQFF	TGTGCCAGCAGCGTAAACTCCCTAGCAGGGGTTGACTACAATGAGCAGTTCTTC
TRBJ2-1	TRBV5-4	NA	NA	CASRSSGTLVNEQFF	TGTGCCAGCAGATCTTCTGGGACTCTAGTGAATGAGCAGTTCTTC
TRBJ2-5	TRBV27	NA	TRBD2	CASSFGLAGETQYF	TGTGCCAGCAGTTTTGGGCTAGCGGGGGAGACCCAGTACTTC
TRBJ2-3	TRBV5-1	once	TRBD1	CASSADNRGPTDTQYF	TGCGCCAGCAGCGCGGATAACAGGGGACCCACAGATACGCAGTATTTT
TRBJ2-3	TRBV11-3	once	NA	CASSLGGTSTDTQYF	TGTGCCAGCAGCTTAGGTGGAACTAGCACAGATACGCAGTATTTT
TRBJ2-1	TRBV7-9	NA	NA	CASEMAGPAYNEQFF	TGTGCCAGCGAAATGGCGGGACCCGCCTACAATGAGCAGTTCTTC
TRBJ2-7	TRBV11-3	NA	NA	CASSLGPLDEQYF	TGTGCCAGCAGCTTAGGACCTCTGGACGAGCAGTACTTC
TRBJ2-1	TRBV27	NA	TRBD1	CASTYTGTGGFDEQFF	TGTGCCAGCACCTACACCGGGACAGGGGGCTTCGATGAGCAGTTCTTC
TRBJ2-1	TRBV11-2	NA	NA	CASSLTRMPGDEQFF	TGTGCCAGCAGCTTAACCAGGATGCCGGGTGATGAGCAGTTCTTC
TRBJ1-5	TRBV6-6	NA	NA	CASSPGVPAQHF	TGTGCCAGCAGCCCCGGGGTACCGGCCCAGCATTTT
TRBJ2-3	TRBV7-9	NA	NA	CASSFYTDTQYF	TGTGCCAGCAGCTTCTACACAGATACGCAGTATTTT
TRBJ2-3	TRBV27	NA	NA	CASSLGISREDTQYF	TGTGCCAGCAGTTTGGGAATATCTCGCGAAGATACGCAGTATTTT
TRBJ2-1	TRBV2	NA	NA	CASSEARNEQFF	TGTGCCAGCAGTGAAGCTCGAAATGAGCAGTTCTTC
TRBJ1-2	TRBV30	NA	NA	CAWSVASYGYTF	TGTGCCTGGAGTGTTGCGAGCTATGGCTACACCTTC
TRBJ1-4	TRBV27	NA	NA	CASSLYFRVRNEKLFF	TGTGCCAGCAGTTTATACTTTCGGGTAAGAAATGAAAAACTGTTTTTT
TRBJ2-7	TRBV7-9	NA	NA	CASSQTADPTREQYF	TGTGCCAGCAGTCAGACGGCGGATCCTACGAGGGAGCAGTACTTC
TRBJ1-2	TRBV15	NA	NA	CATSRVELSNYGYTF	TGTGCCACCAGCAGGGTGGAACTCTCAAACTATGGCTACACCTTC
TRBJ2-5	TRBV9	NA	NA	CASSAGGGEETQYF	TGTGCCAGCAGCGCCGGAGGGGGCGAGGAGACCCAGTACTTC
TRBJ2-1	TRBV27	once	NA	CASSQGRNEQFF	TGTGCCAGCAGTCAGGGGCGGAATGAGCAGTTCTTC
TRBJ1-1	TRBV5-1	NA	NA	CASSLEGVWTEAFF	TGCGCCAGCAGCTTGGAGGGGGTCTGGACTGAAGCTTTCTTT
TRBJ2-7	TRBV10-1	NA	NA	CASSESGRGSEQYF	TGCGCCAGCAGTGAGTCGGGCAGGGGTTCCGAGCAGTACTTC
TRBJ2-7	TRBV10-3	NA	NA	CAIRGQGSYEQYF	TGTGCCATCCGAGGCCAGGGATCCTACGAGCAGTACTTC
TRBJ2-3	TRBV2	NA	NA	CASRRGPFITDTQYF	TGTGCCAGCCGACGAGGACCTTTCATCACAGATACGCAGTATTTT
TRBJ2-2	TRBV5-1	NA	TRBD2	CASSFLAGERTGELFF	TGCGCCAGCAGCTTCTTAGCGGGAGAAAGGACCGGGGAGCTGTTTTTT
TRBJ2-7	TRBV10-2	NA	NA	CASSEIGPGSLYEQYF	TGCGCCAGCAGTGAGATCGGACCCGGTTCCCTCTACGAGCAGTACTTC
TRBJ2-7	TRBV27	few	TRBD2	CASSLEVGGADEQYF	TGTGCCAGCAGTTTAGAGGTCGGGGGGGCCGACGAGCAGTACTTC
TRBJ2-7	TRBV15	NA	TRBD2	CATSRDGTSGGYEQYF	TGTGCCACCAGCAGAGACGGGACTAGCGGGGGCTACGAGCAGTACTTC
TRBJ2-6	TRBV11-3	NA	NA	CASSLDHSASGANVLTF	TGTGCCAGCAGCTTAGATCATTCGGCCTCTGGGGCCAACGTCCTGACTTTC
TRBJ2-7	TRBV6-5	NA	TRBD1	CASSYPGTGKEGQYF	TGTGCCAGCAGTTATCCCGGGACAGGCAAGGAGGGGCAGTACTTC
TRBJ1-4	TRBV2	NA	NA	CASRTSDPPNEKLFF	TGTGCCAGCAGGACCTCGGACCCTCCTAATGAAAAACTGTTTTTT
TRBJ2-7	TRBV2	NA	NA	CASSETPGSSYEQYF	TGTGCCAGCAGTGAAACCCCGGGCAGTTCCTACGAGCAGTACTTC
TRBJ2-7	TRBV5-4	NA	NA	CASSLGRWNEQYF	TGTGCCAGCAGCTTGGGGAGATGGAACGAGCAGTACTTC
TRBJ1-3	TRBV15	once	NA	CATSRDRLLEGAGNTIYF	TGTGCCACCAGCAGAGATAGATTGCTAGAGGGAGCCGGAAACACCATATATTTT
TRBJ2-7	TRBV4-3	once	NA	CASSQARATTGEQYF	TGCGCCAGCAGCCAAGCCCGGGCGACTACGGGCGAGCAGTACTTC
TRBJ2-7	TRBV9	NA	NA	CASSVEVGSANEQYF	TGTGCCAGCAGCGTAGAGGTAGGGTCAGCAAACGAGCAGTACTTC
TRBJ2-4	TRBV4-3	NA	NA	CASSPTISHKNIQYF	TGCGCCAGCAGCCCCACGATCTCCCACAAAAACATTCAGTACTTC
TRBJ2-5	TRBV5-1	NA	NA	CASSSLRAQETQYF	TGCGCCAGCAGCTCCCTACGAGCACAAGAGACCCAGTACTTC
TRBJ2-3	TRBV4-1	NA	TRBD2	CASSPREGRGTDTQYF	TGCGCCAGCAGCCCTCGGGAGGGACGCGGCACAGATACGCAGTATTTT
TRBJ2-4	TRBV9	NA	TRBD1	CASSATGGSGIQYF	TGTGCCAGCAGCGCGACAGGGGGCTCGGGCATTCAGTACTTC
TRBJ2-3	TRBV10-2	NA	TRBD2	CASSVAGERDTQYF	TGCGCCAGCAGTGTAGCGGGAGAAAGAGATACGCAGTATTTT
TRBJ2-1	TRBV5-6	few	TRBD2	CASSWGLAEDNEQFF	TGTGCCAGCAGCTGGGGACTAGCGGAAGACAATGAGCAGTTCTTC
TRBJ2-5	TRBV14	NA	TRBD1	CASSQIEGTGMSETQYF	TGTGCCAGCAGCCAAATAGAGGGGACAGGGATGTCCGAGACCCAGTACTTC
TRBJ1-4	TRBV9	NA	NA	CASSVANNEKLFF	TGTGCCAGCAGCGTAGCCAACAATGAAAAACTGTTTTTT
TRBJ2-7	TRBV2	NA	NA	CASSEDQGPGYEQYF	TGTGCCAGCAGTGAAGATCAGGGTCCAGGCTACGAGCAGTACTTC
TRBJ2-7	TRBV9	NA	NA	CASSVASSYEQYF	TGTGCCAGCAGCGTAGCCTCTAGCTACGAGCAGTACTTC